This T cell receptor (beta chain) derives from a study of cytomegalovirus exposure and HLA in healthy donors. At collection, donors were nominally healthy, but unrecorded immune exposures were probable. The CDR3 extends over 14 amino acids. CDR1 WNHNN and CDR2 SYGVQD come from the germline V gene (reference sequence). V was pared by 10 bases and J by 6 bases, with 21 bases between. In the PCR, 60 Vbeta and 13 Jbeta primers were used. The data were produced by immunoSEQ multiplex PCR, yet TCRdb's version contains in-frame clones alone and is incomplete. The table lists about 98,000 clones, approximately 70% of them singletons, with around 2.3% in the top ten. Findings of the study overall: Being productive about 87% or about 30% of the time was typical of most TCR beta V segments in an earlier analysis. After further analysis at a later stage, around 17,000 TCR beta sequences were associated with HLA alleles at 0.05 false discovery rate.

This clone was observed a handful of times. Its antigen is not known. Sequenced: PBMCs. The TCR comes from a man in his forties or fifties in good health and CMV-seronegative. The rearrangement uses TRBV10-1 and TRBJ1-1, with D tentatively TRBD1 (6 bases). The CDR3 DNA follows: TGCGCCACCCGACGGGACAATACCCCTTCTGAAGCTTTCTTT. As protein: CATRRDNTPSEAFF.